The 19 T cell receptor beta chains listed next were all sequenced from one sample in a study of Graves' ophthalmopathy and Graves' hyperthyroidism. Amplified material comprised TCR beta CDR3 regions derived from RNA transcripts. First-round RT-PCR employed HTBI primers, with a second-round multiplex PCR after it. MiXCR was run by TCRdb on the multiplex PCR reads, yielding one entry per CDR3 protein. The profile shows over 500,000 distinct CDR3 sequences, 22% of them singletons. Sequenced material: peripheral blood. The receptors were gathered from a woman between 18 and 29 years old with stable Graves' hyperthyroidism. Some clones in this sample may be carry-over from other donors' samples.

The sample holds many counts of this clonotype. The chain joins TRBV20-1 to TRBJ1-5; TRBD1 aligns across 9 bases. After removal of 6 bases from V and 6 bases from J, the junction contained 9 bases not matched to a gene. Per germline, CDR1 DFQATT and CDR2 SNEGSKA (reference sequence). The CDR3 extends over 14 amino acids. CDR3 sequence: CSATDRGIGQPQHF. CDR3 DNA: TGCAGTGCCACGGACAGGGGAATAGGTCAGCCCCAGCATTTT.

In regard to this clonotype: A much larger clone is a single base away; this may be a read error. The rearrangement links TRBV7-8 to TRBJ1-1; no clear D gene. The CDR3 has 15 residues. Trimming left V 1 base short and J 0 bases short, with 9 bases between. Per germline, CDR1 SGHVS and CDR2 FQNEAQ. Here the CDR3 reads CASSLEGSMNTEAFF. CDR3 bases: TGTGCCAGCAGCTTAGAGGGCAGCATGAACACTGAAGCTTTCTTT.

At least ten counts were recorded for this clonotype. The chain recombines TRBV6-1 with TRBJ2-7, with 7 positions matching TRBD2. The CDR3 loop spans 14 amino acids. Germline loops: CDR1 MNHNS, CDR2 SASEGT. V lost 6 bases and J lost 2; bases outside the gene matches: 7. CDR3 in DNA: TGTGCCAGCAGACCCACGACTAGCACCTACGAGCAGTACTTC. Amino acids: CASRPTTSTYEQYF.

The CDR3 loop reads CSAIRQSQETQYF. In DNA, the CDR3 is TGCAGTGCTATCCGACAGAGCCAAGAGACCCAGTACTTC. This chain connects TRBV20-1 to TRBJ2-5, with a weak D call TRBD1 (5 bases). This CDR3 comprises 13 residues. Germline CDR1 DFQATT, CDR2 SNEGSKA (reference sequence). V was cut by 4 bases and J by 1 base, with 10 bases left in between.

The gene calls are TRBV15 and TRBJ2-7; D is uncertain. V was pared by 4 bases and J by 5 bases, with 15 bases between. This CDR3 contains 14 residues. Germline V CDR1 and CDR2: LNHNV, YYDKDF (reference sequence). DNA of the CDR3: TGTGCCACCAGCACAGCAAATCAAGCCCACGAGCAGTACTTC. Encoded protein: CATSTANQAHEQYF. The whole variable domain, remainder taken from reference TRBV15 and TRBJ2-7, is DAMVIQNPRYQVTQFGKPVTLSCSQTLNHNVMYWYQQKSSQAPKLLFHYYDKDFNNEADTPDNFQSRRPNTSFCFLDIRSPGLGDTAMYLCATSTANQAHEQYFGPGTRLTVT.

The table lists this clonotype with many counts. The chain recombines TRBV6-1 with TRBJ1-5; 11 bases are shared with TRBD1. CDR1 and CDR2 (germline): MNHNS, SASEGT. With V trimmed by 6 bases and J by 6 bases, 4 bases remained unmatched. The CDR3 sequence is 14 residues long. The CDR3 protein is CASRLGTGGQPQHF. As DNA, the CDR3 is TGTGCCAGCAGATTGGGGACAGGGGGTCAGCCCCAGCATTTT.

Many counts were recorded for this clonotype. The chain links TRBV11-2 to TRBJ2-5; 11 bases align to TRBD2. Germline V CDR1 and CDR2: SGHAT, FQNNGV. This CDR3 comprises 16 residues. Trimming removed 4 bases from V and 5 bases from J; junction bases left unmatched: 9. CDR3 in amino acids: CASSSPLAGGPETQYF. The CDR3 bases are TGTGCCAGCAGCTCGCCTTTAGCGGGAGGGCCGGAGACCCAGTACTTC.

This clonotype was seen at least ten times. This chain joins TRBV12-3 or TRBV12-4 and TRBJ1-1; no reliable D call. The CDR3 runs 14 residues. Trimming removed 2 bases at V and 1 base at J, with 8 bases between. The CDR3 sequence: CASSLPYSNTEAFF. The CDR3 region has the DNA TGTGCCAGCAGTTTACCATATTCGAACACTGAAGCTTTCTTT.

This clonotype appeared many times. The rearrangement joins TRBV30 to TRBJ2-7, with no clear D. The CDR3 has 13 amino acids. Germline CDR1 and CDR2: GTSNPN and SVGIG (reference sequence). V lost 2 bases and J lost 0, with 8 bases in between. CDR3 nucleotides: TGTGCCTGGAGTTTCGGTTACTCCTACGAGCAGTACTTC. Translating it yields CAWSFGYSYEQYF. The variable domain in full, with the rest retrieved from reference TRBV30 and TRBJ2-7, is SQTIHQWPATLVQPVGSPLSLECTVEGTSNPNLYWYRQAAGRGLQLLFYSVGIGQISSEVPQNLSASRPQDRQFILSSKKLLLSDSGFYLCAWSFGYSYEQYFGPGTRLTVT.

The chain uses TRBV7-2 and TRBJ1-5; 7 bases match TRBD1. Germline V lookup: CDR1 SGHTA, CDR2 FQGNSA. J lost 5 bases, V lost 1 base, and 5 bases had no gene match. The CDR3 length is 15 residues. The CDR3, as DNA: TGTGCCAGCAGCTTAGTCTTCCAGGGGGATCAGCCCCAGCATTTT. Translating gives CASSLVFQGDQPQHF. The whole variable domain, filled in from reference TRBV7-2 and TRBJ1-5, reads GAGVSQSPSNKVTEKGKDVELRCDPISGHTALYWYRQSLGQGLEFLIYFQGNSAPDKSGLPSDRFSAERTGGSVSTLTIQRTQQEDSAVYLCASSLVFQGDQPQHFGDGTRLSIL.

This clonotype has ten or more counts. The chain couples TRBV7-2 to TRBJ2-5; unclear D gene. The V end was cut by 4 bases, the J end by 5 bases, with 8 bases between. CDR1 SGHTA and CDR2 FQGNSA come from the germline V gene. This CDR3 has 12 amino acids. CDR3 DNA: TGTGCCAGCAGCTCAAACCGGGAGACCCAGTACTTC. As protein: CASSSNRETQYF. Variable domain in full (rest from reference TRBV7-2 and TRBJ2-5): GAGVSQSPSNKVTEKGKDVELRCDPISGHTALYWYRQSLGQGLEFLIYFQGNSAPDKSGLPSDRFSAERTGGSVSTLTIQRTQQEDSAVYLCASSSNRETQYFGPGTRLLVL.

Remarks on this clonotype: Being one base from a much bigger clone, this may be a read error. This chain uses TRBV13 with TRBJ2-4, with 7 bases lining up with TRBD2. Losses at the gene ends were 8 bases for V and 12 bases for J; bases not matched to a gene: 16. The germline V gene encodes CDR1 PRHDT and CDR2 FYEKMQ (reference sequence). This CDR3 has 14 residues. Here the CDR3 reads CASGRRELRSHQYF. The CDR3 DNA reads as TGTGCCAGCGGCAGGCGGGAGTTAAGGTCTCATCAGTACTTC.

This clonotype was picked up many times. The rearrangement uses TRBV18 and TRBJ1-3, with D possibly matching TRBD1 (6 bases). This CDR3 has 15 amino acids. The germline gives CDR1 KGHSH, CDR2 LQKENI. The V gene lost 4 bases and the J gene lost 0 bases, with 10 bases spanning the gap. The CDR3 DNA is TGTGCCAGCTCACTAGGACAGAGCTCTGGAAACACCATATATTTT. Its translation is CASSLGQSSGNTIYF. The whole variable domain, remainder taken from reference TRBV18 and TRBJ1-3, is NAGVMQNPRHLVRRRGQEARLRCSPMKGHSHVYWYRQLPEEGLKFMVYLQKENIIDESGMPKERFSAEFPKEGPSILRIQQVVRGDSAAYFCASSLGQSSGNTIYFGEGSWLTVV.

The rearrangement joins TRBV11-2 to TRBJ1-1, with TRBD1 matching over 9 bases. Germline V CDR1 and CDR2: SGHAT, FQNNGV. The CDR3 runs 15 residues. After removal of 4 bases from V and 3 bases from J, the junction contained 6 bases not matched to a gene. The CDR3 region is CASSSLQGADTEAFF. Here the CDR3 DNA reads TGTGCCAGCAGCTCGTTACAGGGGGCGGACACTGAAGCTTTCTTT.

The chain links TRBV7-8 to TRBJ2-5; D may be TRBD1 (5 bases). V lost 8 bases, J lost 3 bases, and 19 bases lay in between. The CDR3 is 15 residues long. Germline V CDR1 and CDR2: SGHVS, FQNEAQ. This chain's CDR3 is CASGVSTGLKETQYF. The CDR3 DNA reads TGTGCCAGCGGGGTGTCTACAGGTCTCAAAGAGACCCAGTACTTC.

This clonotype was recorded at least ten times. This chain links TRBV15 with TRBJ2-4; 8 positions match TRBD1. This CDR3 region has 15 residues. From germline, CDR1 is LNHNV and CDR2 YYDKDF (reference sequence). V gave up 5 bases and J gave up 7 bases; unmatched junction bases: 10. DNA for the CDR3: TGTGCCACCAGCGGAAAGACGGGGACAGGTAACATTCAGTACTTC. As protein: CATSGKTGTGNIQYF.

This clonotype was counted a few times. The gene calls are TRBV30 and TRBJ2-5, with D maybe TRBD2 (6 bases). Trimming shortened V by 2 bases and J by 4 bases, and 11 bases separated the two germline ends. Germline-derived CDR1 and CDR2 are GTSNPN and SVGIG (reference sequence). This CDR3 is 13 amino acids long. As DNA, the CDR3 is TGTGCCTGGAGTTCCAAGGGAGGAGAGACCCAGTACTTC. Protein: CAWSSKGGETQYF.

This clonotype has a count of ten or more. The gene calls are TRBV9 and TRBJ2-2, with D perhaps matching TRBD2 (7 bases). There are 16 residues in the CDR3. Trimming took off 0 bases at V and 4 bases at J, with 13 bases between the two ends. Germline V CDR1 and CDR2: SGDLS, YYNGEE. CDR3 sequence reads: CASSVARGGPTGELFF. CDR3 in DNA: TGTGCCAGCAGCGTAGCCAGGGGAGGGCCCACCGGGGAGCTGTTTTTT.

This clonotype was observed at least ten times. This chain uses TRBV19 with TRBJ1-5; D is perhaps TRBD1 (5 bases). The germline V gene encodes CDR1 LNHDA and CDR2 SQIVND (reference sequence). Trimming left V 7 bases short and J 4 bases short, with 11 bases between. The CDR3 has 13 residues. CDR3 in DNA: TGTGCCAGTAAGCAGGGAGGGAATCAGCCCCAGCATTTT. Its protein is CASKQGGNQPQHF.